The sequence of this T cell receptor beta chain was determined in a study of CD8 T cells in ankylosing spondylitis. Study-level results: Disease-linked clones were found to be CD8+ and relatively rare in peripheral blood. Disease-linked clones reportedly showed significant enrichment in matched ankylosing spondylitis synovial fluid. What appeared characteristic of ankylosing spondylitis blood was a TCR beta motif of eight highly homologous variants.

CDR1 and CDR2 from the germline V gene are MNHEY and SMNVEV (reference sequence). CDR3 length: 13 amino acids. Between the trimmed V and J ends, which lost 5 bases and 5 bases, there was a span of 12 bases. This clonotype was recorded at least ten times. Its target is unknown. Quantitative barcoded 5'-RACE was used to prepare TCR beta libraries. From the 5' RACE reads, TCRdb called clonotypes with MiXCR, one entry per CDR3 protein. Of 250,000 to 300,000 distinct CDR3 sequences listed, around 18% were seen once; the top ten hold under 8.5%. Specimen: blood, either unsorted or a sorted T cell fraction (not recorded which). The rearrangement uses TRBV27 and TRBJ2-5; the D gene could be TRBD1 or TRBD2 (6 bases each). The clonotype originates from a male donor with ankylosing spondylitis or in good health (not recorded which). The CDR3 spells CASSQGGWETQYF. CDR3 nucleotide sequence: TGTGCCAGCAGTCAAGGGGGGTGGGAGACCCAGTACTTC.